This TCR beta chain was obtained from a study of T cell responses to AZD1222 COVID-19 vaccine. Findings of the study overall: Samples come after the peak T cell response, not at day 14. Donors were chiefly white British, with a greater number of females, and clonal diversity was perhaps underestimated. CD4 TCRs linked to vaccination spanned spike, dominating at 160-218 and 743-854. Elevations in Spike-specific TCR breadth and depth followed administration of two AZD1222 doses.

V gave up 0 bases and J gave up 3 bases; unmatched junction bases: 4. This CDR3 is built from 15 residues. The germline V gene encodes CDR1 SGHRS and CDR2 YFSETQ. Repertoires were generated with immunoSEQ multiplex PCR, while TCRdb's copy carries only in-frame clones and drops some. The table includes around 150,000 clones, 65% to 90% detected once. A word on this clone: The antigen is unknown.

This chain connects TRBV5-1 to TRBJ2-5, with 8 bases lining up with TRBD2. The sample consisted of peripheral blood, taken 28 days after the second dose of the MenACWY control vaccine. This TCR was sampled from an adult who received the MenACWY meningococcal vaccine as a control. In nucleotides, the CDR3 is TGCGCCAGCAGCTTGGCCGGGACTAGGGAAGAGACCCAGTACTTC. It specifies CASSLAGTREETQYF. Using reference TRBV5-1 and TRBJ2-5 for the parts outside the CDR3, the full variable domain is KAGVTQTPRYLIKTRGQQVTLSCSPISGHRSVSWYQQTPGQGLQFLFEYFSETQRNKGNFPGRFSGRQFSNSRSEMNVSTLELGDSALYLCASSLAGTREETQYFGPGTRLLVL.